This T cell receptor beta chain was profiled in a study of cytomegalovirus exposure and HLA in healthy donors. As for the study in general: One earlier analysis, a look at approximately 190 million T cells, found about 110 million unique TCR beta sequences.

This clone was found a few times. The antigen remains undetermined. This sample also contains other DNA sequences that code for the same CDR3. J gave up 4 bases and V 3 bases, and 2 bases lay outside the gene matches. The germline V gene has CDR1 MNHEY and CDR2 SMNVEV (reference sequence). The CDR3 contains 14 residues. General observations from the study: Listed as cytomegalovirus-associated were about 160 TCR beta chains. Apart from CMV serostatus, no immune exposure information was available.

It was with 60 Vbeta and 13 Jbeta primers that the PCR ran. The assay was immunoSEQ multiplex PCR, and TCRdb's table has in-frame clones only and misses some. The sample lists more than 60,000 clones; 76% were seen once. J is TRBJ1-5 and V is TRBV27; the match to TRBD1 covers 8 bases. Sequenced input: PBMCs. This receptor was obtained from a man aged 18-30 years in good health and CMV-seronegative. In DNA form, the CDR3 reads TGTGCCAGCAGTTTTAGACAGGGGAATCAGCCCCAGCATTTT. This sequence encodes CASSFRQGNQPQHF.